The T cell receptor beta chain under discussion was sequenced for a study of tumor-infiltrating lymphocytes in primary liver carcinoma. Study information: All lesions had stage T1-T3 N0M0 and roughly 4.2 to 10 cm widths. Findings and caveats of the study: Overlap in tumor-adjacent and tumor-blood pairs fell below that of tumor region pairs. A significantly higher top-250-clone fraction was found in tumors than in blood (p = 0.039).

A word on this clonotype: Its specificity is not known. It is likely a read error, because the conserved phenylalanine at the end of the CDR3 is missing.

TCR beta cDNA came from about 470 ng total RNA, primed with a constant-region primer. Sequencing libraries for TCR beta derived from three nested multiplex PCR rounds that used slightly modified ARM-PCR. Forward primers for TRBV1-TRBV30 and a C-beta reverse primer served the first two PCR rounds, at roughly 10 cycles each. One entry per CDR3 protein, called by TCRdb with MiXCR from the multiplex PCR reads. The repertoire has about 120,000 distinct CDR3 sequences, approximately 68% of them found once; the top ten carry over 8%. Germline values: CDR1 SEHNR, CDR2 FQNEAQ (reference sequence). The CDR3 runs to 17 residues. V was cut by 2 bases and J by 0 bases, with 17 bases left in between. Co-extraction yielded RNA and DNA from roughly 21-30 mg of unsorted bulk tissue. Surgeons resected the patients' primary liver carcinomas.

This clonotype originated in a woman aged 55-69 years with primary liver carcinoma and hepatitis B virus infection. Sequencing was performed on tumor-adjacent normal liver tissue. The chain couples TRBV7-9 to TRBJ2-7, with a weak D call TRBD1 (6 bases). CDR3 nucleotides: TGTGCCAGCAGCTTAATCGACGGGACATCGAACTCCTACGAGCAGTACTAC. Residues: CASSLIDGTSNSYEQYY.